This T cell receptor beta chain derives from a study of T cell repertoires in cytomegalovirus infection. Background on the study: TCR beta signatures that were public indicated CMV infection and matching HLA type.

Study-level points and caveats: CMV carriers with the relevant HLA were identified by cumulative public TCR beta family frequency. HLA-C-restricted, CMV-specific TCR beta clonotypes were dominant ex vivo.

This clonotype was observed a few times. The target antigen is unknown. MiXCR, applied by TCRdb to the reads, yields one record per CDR3 protein. The sample records 35,000 to 55,000 distinct CDR3 sequences, approximately 22% being singletons. The CDR3 is 15 amino acids. The germline V gene encodes CDR1 LGHNA and CDR2 YNFKEQ. V lost 7 bases and J lost 1; bases outside the gene matches: 7. Source material: PBMCs, sequenced either directly or after in vitro stimulation (not recorded which). The chain links TRBV4-2 to TRBJ2-1; 7 nucleotides line up with TRBD1. This receptor was identified in a human donor in good health (CMV status not recorded). Some clones in this sample may be carry-over from other donors' samples. In DNA form, the CDR3 reads TGTGCCAGCAACAAAGGGGGCGGGTCCTACAATGAGCAGTTCTTC. This gives the protein CASNKGGGSYNEQFF.